This T cell receptor beta chain was recorded in a study of tumor-infiltrating lymphocytes in primary liver carcinoma. From 400 to 500 ng total RNA, TCR beta cDNA was generated with a primer in the constant region. ARM-PCR was slightly modified, and three nested multiplex PCR rounds with it gave rise to the TCR beta libraries. TRBV1-TRBV30 forward primers paired with a C-beta reverse primer drove the first two PCR rounds, approximately 11 cycles each. TCRdb analysed the multiplex PCR reads with MiXCR anew, one entry per CDR3 protein. The data contain about 330,000 distinct CDR3 sequences, approximately 65% of them seen just once; the ten biggest clones take up about 6.3%. The authors took blood RNA from unsorted whole blood and also extracted germline DNA. Chronic HBV infection affected patients, none of whom had received treatment. The V gene's germline CDR1 is SGHAT and CDR2 FQNNGV. The CDR3 adds up to 16 amino acids, both ends counted.

Comments on this clonotype: The conserved phenylalanine or tryptophan is not found at the CDR3 terminus, so this likely reflects a read error. The DNA is omitted, as the CDR3 cannot be located on it reliably, and the CDR3 follows TCRdb's listing.

The TCR sequence derives from a man between 35 and 55 years old with primary liver carcinoma and hepatitis B virus infection. The source material was peripheral blood. V is TRBV11-2 and J is TRBJ2-7; the table's D call of TRBD1 was not tested on the DNA. The CDR3 reads CASSLDLGAPSYEQYL.